Listed below are T cell receptor beta chains from one sample, sequenced in a study of OX40 agonist ivuxolimab in advanced cancers. Sequencing was performed with immunoSEQ multiplex PCR; in TCRdb, only in-frame clones are kept and a portion is missing. Among 78,000 or so clones, almost 90% were seen once, and the ten largest hold around 0.8%. Sequences were derived from CD4+ or CD8+ T cells sorted from blood, sampled in a trial of the OX40 agonist ivuxolimab. Every receptor here comes from an adult with an advanced solid tumor such as melanoma, head and neck, liver or kidney cancer. CDR3s include the opening cysteine and the closing phenylalanine or tryptophan. The D gene is left open where the match is weak. Where a row states a size, it is once, few, many or the class of an expanded clone; other rows omit it.

j_call: TRBJ2-7; d_call: -; clone_size: -; v_call: TRBV5-1; cdr3_nt: TGCGCCAGCAACACCGGGCCCCCGGTCGGTGAGCAGTACTTC; cdr3_aa: CASNTGPPVGEQYF
j_call: TRBJ1-1; d_call: TRBD1; clone_size: -; v_call: TRBV19; cdr3_nt: TGTGCCAGTAGTACCGGGACAGGGAGGACTGAAGCTTTCTTT; cdr3_aa: CASSTGTGRTEAFF
j_call: TRBJ1-2; d_call: -; clone_size: -; v_call: TRBV6-5; cdr3_nt: TGTGCCAGCAGTTATAACGCAGGGCCCAACTATGGCTACACCTTC; cdr3_aa: CASSYNAGPNYGYTF
j_call: TRBJ2-5; d_call: TRBD1; clone_size: -; v_call: TRBV11-2; cdr3_nt: TGTGCCAGCAGGAGAGGGACAGACCAAGAGACCCAGTACTTC; cdr3_aa: CASRRGTDQETQYF
j_call: TRBJ2-3; d_call: -; clone_size: -; v_call: TRBV7-9; cdr3_nt: TGTGCCAGCAGCCTAGGATCTTTAGATACGCAGTATTTT; cdr3_aa: CASSLGSLDTQYF
j_call: TRBJ2-5; d_call: TRBD2; clone_size: -; v_call: TRBV7-3; cdr3_nt: TGTGCCAGCAGCGTCGGACTAGCGGGCTCGCAAGAGACCCAGTACTTC; cdr3_aa: CASSVGLAGSQETQYF
j_call: TRBJ1-5; d_call: TRBD1; clone_size: -; v_call: TRBV19; cdr3_nt: TGTGCCAGTAGTATTGGGTCGGACAGGACTAATCAGCCCCAGCATTTT; cdr3_aa: CASSIGSDRTNQPQHF
j_call: TRBJ1-2; d_call: -; clone_size: -; v_call: TRBV7-6; cdr3_nt: TGTGCCAGCAGCCCCGCTGGTGACTATGGCTACACCTTC; cdr3_aa: CASSPAGDYGYTF
j_call: TRBJ2-1; d_call: TRBD2; clone_size: -; v_call: TRBV5-1; cdr3_nt: TGCGCCAGCAGCTTGACCGGGACTAGCGTCAACAATGAGCAGTTCTTC; cdr3_aa: CASSLTGTSVNNEQFF
j_call: TRBJ2-1; d_call: -; clone_size: -; v_call: TRBV7-8; cdr3_nt: TGTGCCAGCAGCTCACCCGCCGGGACCCAGGGGAATGAGCAGTTCTTC; cdr3_aa: CASSSPAGTQGNEQFF
j_call: TRBJ2-5; d_call: -; clone_size: once; v_call: TRBV7-3; cdr3_nt: TGTGCCAGCAGCTCTCCGGGGGTAGAGACCCAGTACTTC; cdr3_aa: CASSSPGVETQYF
j_call: TRBJ1-6; d_call: TRBD1; clone_size: -; v_call: TRBV18; cdr3_nt: TGTGCCAGCCGGGACAGGGGGATCGCATCCTATAATTCACCCCTCCACTTT; cdr3_aa: CASRDRGIASYNSPLHF
j_call: TRBJ1-1; d_call: -; clone_size: -; v_call: TRBV11-2; cdr3_nt: TGTGCCAGCAGCTTAGCAGGTTGGGAGGTCACTGAAGCTTTCTTT; cdr3_aa: CASSLAGWEVTEAFF
j_call: TRBJ1-1; d_call: -; clone_size: -; v_call: TRBV27; cdr3_nt: TGTGCCAGCAGTCCAGGGACCGGAGGCACTGAAGCTTTCTTT; cdr3_aa: CASSPGTGGTEAFF
j_call: TRBJ2-4; d_call: -; clone_size: once; v_call: TRBV28; cdr3_nt: TGTGCCAGCAGTACGACCGACGGCAAAAACATTCAGTACTTC; cdr3_aa: CASSTTDGKNIQYF
j_call: TRBJ1-2; d_call: -; clone_size: -; v_call: TRBV5-6; cdr3_nt: TGTGCCAGCAGCTTGGGGCATGCAGGCTACACCTTC; cdr3_aa: CASSLGHAGYTF
j_call: TRBJ2-7; d_call: -; clone_size: -; v_call: TRBV6-1; cdr3_nt: TGTGCCAGCAGAAGGGACCGACTCGGGGAGCAGTACTTC; cdr3_aa: CASRRDRLGEQYF
j_call: TRBJ2-5; d_call: -; clone_size: -; v_call: TRBV5-5; cdr3_nt: TGTGCCAGCAGCCCTCGGACAGCCCAAGAGACCCAGTACTTC; cdr3_aa: CASSPRTAQETQYF
j_call: TRBJ2-3; d_call: -; clone_size: -; v_call: TRBV5-4; cdr3_nt: TGTGCCAGCAGCTCACCGTGGAGGGGCGGCACAGATACGCAGTATTTT; cdr3_aa: CASSSPWRGGTDTQYF
j_call: TRBJ2-3; d_call: TRBD2; clone_size: -; v_call: TRBV7-3; cdr3_nt: TGTGCCAGCAGCTTTGGGCTAGCGGGGGGCACAGATACGCAGTATTTT; cdr3_aa: CASSFGLAGGTDTQYF
j_call: TRBJ2-1; d_call: TRBD2; clone_size: -; v_call: TRBV5-4; cdr3_nt: TGTGCCAGCAGCCCCGGGGGGGGCCTTGAGCAGTTCTTC; cdr3_aa: CASSPGGGLEQFF
j_call: TRBJ2-5; d_call: -; clone_size: once; v_call: TRBV9; cdr3_nt: TGTGCCAGCAGCGGAACAGGAATCCAAGAGACCCAGTACTTC; cdr3_aa: CASSGTGIQETQYF
j_call: TRBJ2-7; d_call: TRBD2; clone_size: -; v_call: TRBV15; cdr3_nt: TGTGCCACCAGCAGACGACTAGCGGGAGGTAACGAGCAGTACTTC; cdr3_aa: CATSRRLAGGNEQYF
j_call: TRBJ1-1; d_call: -; clone_size: once; v_call: TRBV29-1; cdr3_nt: TGCAGCGTTAGCCAAGGGGGTCTGTACACTGAAGCTTTCTTT; cdr3_aa: CSVSQGGLYTEAFF
j_call: TRBJ2-5; d_call: -; clone_size: -; v_call: TRBV15; cdr3_nt: TGTGCCACCAGCAGAGATAGGGGGAAAGAGACCCAGTACTTC; cdr3_aa: CATSRDRGKETQYF
j_call: TRBJ2-3; d_call: TRBD2; clone_size: once; v_call: TRBV5-1; cdr3_nt: TGCGCCAGCAGCTTGGTTGGGACTAGCGTTGGCGCAGATACGCAGTATTTT; cdr3_aa: CASSLVGTSVGADTQYF
j_call: TRBJ2-6; d_call: -; clone_size: -; v_call: TRBV15; cdr3_nt: TGTGCCACCAGCAGGGTTGGGGGTTTTTATGGGGCCAACGTCCTGACTTTC; cdr3_aa: CATSRVGGFYGANVLTF
j_call: TRBJ1-3; d_call: -; clone_size: -; v_call: TRBV30; cdr3_nt: TGTGCCTGGAGTGTGGGGGAGTCTGGAAACACCATATATTTT; cdr3_aa: CAWSVGESGNTIYF
j_call: TRBJ2-1; d_call: TRBD2; clone_size: -; v_call: TRBV7-9; cdr3_nt: TGTGCCAGCAGCTTGGGAGGGGTTAGCTCCTACAATGAGCAGTTCTTC; cdr3_aa: CASSLGGVSSYNEQFF
j_call: TRBJ1-1; d_call: -; clone_size: -; v_call: TRBV19; cdr3_nt: TGTGCCAGTCATCTAGGGGCGAATGAAGCTTTCTTT; cdr3_aa: CASHLGANEAFF
j_call: TRBJ1-5; d_call: -; clone_size: -; v_call: TRBV6-1; cdr3_nt: TGTGCCAGTACCTTAACATTCGGGGGCAATCAGCCCCAGCATTTT; cdr3_aa: CASTLTFGGNQPQHF
j_call: TRBJ1-4; d_call: -; clone_size: once; v_call: TRBV14; cdr3_nt: TGTGCCAGCAGCCAGAGGGTTTCGGAAAAACTGTTTTTT; cdr3_aa: CASSQRVSEKLFF
j_call: TRBJ2-1; d_call: -; clone_size: -; v_call: TRBV7-6; cdr3_nt: TGTGCCAGCAGCCGTGCGGGCGGGGGCGGTGGCAATGAGCAGTTCTTC; cdr3_aa: CASSRAGGGGGNEQFF
j_call: TRBJ2-3; d_call: -; clone_size: -; v_call: TRBV5-1; cdr3_nt: TGCGCCAGCAGCTTGGCCGGTCAGCCAGCAGATACGCAGTATTTT; cdr3_aa: CASSLAGQPADTQYF
j_call: TRBJ2-5; d_call: -; clone_size: -; v_call: TRBV21-1; cdr3_nt: TGTGCCAGCACCCGAGACAGGTTACAAGAGACCCAGTACTTC; cdr3_aa: CASTRDRLQETQYF
j_call: TRBJ2-7; d_call: TRBD1; clone_size: -; v_call: TRBV19; cdr3_nt: TGTGCCAGTAGTACCCAGGGGGCTGATGAGCAGTACTTC; cdr3_aa: CASSTQGADEQYF
j_call: TRBJ1-5; d_call: -; clone_size: -; v_call: TRBV28; cdr3_nt: TGTGCCAGCAGTAGGGGGGATAGCAATCAGCCCCAGCATTTT; cdr3_aa: CASSRGDSNQPQHF
j_call: TRBJ2-1; d_call: TRBD1; clone_size: -; v_call: TRBV7-9; cdr3_nt: TGTGCCAGCAACCAACGGGGCCAGGGGGCCTACAATGAGCAGTTCTTC; cdr3_aa: CASNQRGQGAYNEQFF
j_call: TRBJ2-4; d_call: TRBD1; clone_size: -; v_call: TRBV29-1; cdr3_nt: TGCAGCGCGGGACAGGGGGTCGGCAAAAACATTCAGTACTTC; cdr3_aa: CSAGQGVGKNIQYF
j_call: TRBJ2-5; d_call: -; clone_size: -; v_call: TRBV14; cdr3_nt: TGTGCCAGCAGCCGGGTAGGCCCTGGAGAGACCCAGTACTTC; cdr3_aa: CASSRVGPGETQYF
j_call: TRBJ1-6; d_call: -; clone_size: -; v_call: TRBV19; cdr3_nt: TGTGCCAGTTCACAGGGATATGGTTCACCCCTCCACTTT; cdr3_aa: CASSQGYGSPLHF
j_call: TRBJ2-7; d_call: TRBD1; clone_size: -; v_call: TRBV6-1; cdr3_nt: TGTGCCAGCAGTGCACAGGGGGACGAGCAGTACTTC; cdr3_aa: CASSAQGDEQYF
j_call: TRBJ1-4; d_call: TRBD1; clone_size: -; v_call: TRBV5-1; cdr3_nt: TGCGCCAGCAGCTCTTTCCGACAGGGTCATAATGAAAAACTGTTTTTT; cdr3_aa: CASSSFRQGHNEKLFF
j_call: TRBJ1-2; d_call: -; clone_size: medium-sized; v_call: TRBV9; cdr3_nt: TGTGCCAGCAGCGTAGTCACAGGGAACTATGGCTACACCTTC; cdr3_aa: CASSVVTGNYGYTF
j_call: TRBJ2-1; d_call: -; clone_size: -; v_call: TRBV19; cdr3_nt: TGTGCCAGTAGTATAGTACCCCTCGGGAGAAATGAGCAGTTCTTC; cdr3_aa: CASSIVPLGRNEQFF
j_call: TRBJ2-7; d_call: TRBD2; clone_size: -; v_call: TRBV5-5; cdr3_nt: TGTGCCAGCAGCCCCTCTGGACTAGCACGGGGCGAGCAGTACTTC; cdr3_aa: CASSPSGLARGEQYF
j_call: TRBJ1-2; d_call: -; clone_size: -; v_call: TRBV5-4; cdr3_nt: TGTGCCAGCAGCCTCACAGCCTATGGCTACACCTTC; cdr3_aa: CASSLTAYGYTF
j_call: TRBJ1-1; d_call: -; clone_size: once; v_call: TRBV29-1; cdr3_nt: TGCAGCGTTGGGGCAGATCCCTACCTAGCTGAAGCTTTCTTT; cdr3_aa: CSVGADPYLAEAFF
j_call: TRBJ1-5; d_call: -; clone_size: -; v_call: TRBV6-1; cdr3_nt: TGTGCCAGCAGTCGGACCGGGACGGCTAATCAGCCCCAGCATTTT; cdr3_aa: CASSRTGTANQPQHF
j_call: TRBJ2-1; d_call: TRBD2; clone_size: -; v_call: TRBV6-1; cdr3_nt: TGTGCCAGCAGTGAAGCCAGGTTGCGGGGGGGCATTCTCTATGAGCAGTTCTTC; cdr3_aa: CASSEARLRGGILYEQFF
j_call: TRBJ2-2; d_call: TRBD2; clone_size: -; v_call: TRBV5-4; cdr3_nt: TGTGCCAGCAGCCCCTTTTCTAGCGGGATTAACACCGGGGAGCTGTTTTTT; cdr3_aa: CASSPFSSGINTGELFF
j_call: TRBJ1-1; d_call: -; clone_size: -; v_call: TRBV11-2; cdr3_nt: TGTGCCAGCAGCTTAGCGGACAAAGAAGCTTTCTTT; cdr3_aa: CASSLADKEAFF
j_call: TRBJ2-1; d_call: TRBD2; clone_size: -; v_call: TRBV29-1; cdr3_nt: TGCAGCGTTGGGGCTAGCGGGATTGAGCAGTTCTTC; cdr3_aa: CSVGASGIEQFF
j_call: TRBJ1-4; d_call: -; clone_size: -; v_call: TRBV6-5; cdr3_nt: TGTGCCAGCAGTTACGATCGGGGGCTGGCTAATGAAAAACTGTTTTTT; cdr3_aa: CASSYDRGLANEKLFF
j_call: TRBJ2-5; d_call: TRBD1; clone_size: -; v_call: TRBV5-1; cdr3_nt: TGCGCCAGCAGCCTGGGACAGTCCCAGGAGACCCAGTACTTC; cdr3_aa: CASSLGQSQETQYF
j_call: TRBJ2-5; d_call: -; clone_size: -; v_call: TRBV30; cdr3_nt: TGTGCCTGGACCCTCGCGGGGGAGACCCAGTACTTC; cdr3_aa: CAWTLAGETQYF
j_call: TRBJ1-1; d_call: TRBD1; clone_size: -; v_call: TRBV10-2; cdr3_nt: TGCGCCAGCAGCGATACCGACAGGGTATCTGAAGCTTTCTTT; cdr3_aa: CASSDTDRVSEAFF
j_call: TRBJ2-3; d_call: -; clone_size: -; v_call: TRBV20-1; cdr3_nt: TGCAGTGCTAGAGGGGGCCATACGCAGTATTTT; cdr3_aa: CSARGGHTQYF
j_call: TRBJ1-2; d_call: -; clone_size: -; v_call: TRBV27; cdr3_nt: TGTGCCAGCAGTAGGCGCGGAGTTAACTATGGCTACACCTTC; cdr3_aa: CASSRRGVNYGYTF
j_call: TRBJ2-3; d_call: -; clone_size: -; v_call: TRBV30; cdr3_nt: TGTGCCTGGAGTGGTGGACCCAGGGCGCAGTATTTT; cdr3_aa: CAWSGGPRAQYF